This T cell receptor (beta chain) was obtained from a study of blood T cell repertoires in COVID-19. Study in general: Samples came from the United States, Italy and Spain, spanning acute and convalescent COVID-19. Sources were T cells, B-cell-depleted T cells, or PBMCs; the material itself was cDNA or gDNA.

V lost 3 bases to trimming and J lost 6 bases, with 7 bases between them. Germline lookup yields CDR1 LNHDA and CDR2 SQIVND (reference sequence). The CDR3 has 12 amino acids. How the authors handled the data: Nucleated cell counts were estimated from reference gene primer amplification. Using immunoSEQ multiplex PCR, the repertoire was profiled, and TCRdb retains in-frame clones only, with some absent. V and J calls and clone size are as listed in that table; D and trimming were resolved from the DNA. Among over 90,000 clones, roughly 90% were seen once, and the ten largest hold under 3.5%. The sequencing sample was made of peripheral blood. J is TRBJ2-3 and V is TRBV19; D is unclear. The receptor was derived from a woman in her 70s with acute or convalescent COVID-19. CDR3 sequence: CASSIVSDTQYF. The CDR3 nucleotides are TGTGCCAGTAGTATCGTCTCTGATACGCAGTATTTT.